This TCR beta chain was recovered during a study of blood T cells in healthy people across ages. As for the study in general: Roughly one uniquely barcoded beta molecule per two T cells was captured.

On this clonotype itself: What it recognizes is unknown.

Study-wide findings and caveats: It was held that diversity estimates obtained from one million T cells represented underestimates. Per million T cells, TCR beta diversity dropped roughly linearly as age increased.

V gave up 4 bases and J gave up 8 bases, with 16 bases separating them. This CDR3 is 14 amino acids long. Germline CDR1 is LGHNA and CDR2 is YNFKEQ. The authors ran a second PCR of about 7 to 11 cycles using a sample-barcoded 5' primer and a J-beta primer mix. Individual samples furnished no less than 3 million CDR3-containing paired-end reads apiece. TCRdb reanalysed the 5' RACE reads using MiXCR and keeps one entry per CDR3 protein. The repertoire holds 780,000 or so distinct CDR3 sequences, with about 61% as singletons. The TCR sequence derives from a man aged 40-50 years in good health. The sample comprised blood. J is TRBJ2-3 and V is TRBV4-2; D not certain. This CDR3 reads CASSPVWVPGTQYF. The CDR3 nucleotides are TGTGCCAGCAGCCCAGTTTGGGTTCCGGGTACGCAGTATTTT.